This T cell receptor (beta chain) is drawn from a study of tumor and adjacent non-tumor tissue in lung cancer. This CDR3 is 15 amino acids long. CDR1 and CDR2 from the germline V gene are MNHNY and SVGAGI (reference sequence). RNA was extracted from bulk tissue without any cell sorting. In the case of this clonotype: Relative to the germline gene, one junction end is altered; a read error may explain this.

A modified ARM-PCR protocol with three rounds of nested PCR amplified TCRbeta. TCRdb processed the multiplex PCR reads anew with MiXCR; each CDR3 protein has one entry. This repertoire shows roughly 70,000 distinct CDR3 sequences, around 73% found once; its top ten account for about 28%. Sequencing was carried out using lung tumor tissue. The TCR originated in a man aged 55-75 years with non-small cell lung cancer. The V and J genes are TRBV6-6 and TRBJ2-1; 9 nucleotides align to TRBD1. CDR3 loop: CASSFLGTGFFERFF. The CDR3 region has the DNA TGCGCCAGCAGTTTCCTTGGGACAGGGTTTTTCGAGCGGTTCTTC.